A single sample gave rise to the 29 T cell receptor beta chains below, sequenced in a study of PD-1 blockade in classical Hodgkin lymphoma (TCRdb year 2020). Receptor libraries were prepared by the immunoSEQ multiplex PCR assay. TCRdb provides this immuneACCESS table in a form limited to in-frame rearrangements. Some clones are lacking; in checked studies, under half of them reflect an unresolved V gene, and why the rest are absent is not known. The sample contains about 59,000 clones, 90% of them found a single time. 7.5% to 10% of the sample lies in the top ten. The time point label on this specimen signifies: cycle 1 day 1 (C1D1), immediately before nivolumab initiation. Relapse after autologous stem cell transplantation had occurred in all trial patients, and cohorts A, B and C were distinguished by prior brentuximab vedotin exposure. The input for sequencing was peripheral blood mononuclear cells (PBMCs), taken at baseline. Receptors originate from a human donor with classical Hodgkin lymphoma.

This clone was recorded a few times. This chain connects TRBV5-1 to TRBJ2-3; 9 bases are shared with TRBD2. V was pared by 4 bases and J by 4 bases, with 7 bases of the junction left unmatched. Germline CDR1 reads SGHRS; CDR2 reads YFSETQ. The CDR3 length is 15 residues. CDR3 residues: CASSVIAGAPDTQYF. CDR3 nucleotides: TGCGCCAGCAGCGTAATAGCGGGAGCGCCAGATACGCAGTATTTT.

V usage is TRBV15 and J usage is TRBJ2-7, with TRBD2 matching over 7 bases. The CDR3 sequence is 15 residues long. Germline V gene sequence: CDR1 LNHNV, CDR2 YYDKDF (reference sequence). After removal of 0 bases from V and 0 bases from J, the junction contained 2 bases not matched to a gene. The CDR3 here is CATSRESGGSYEQYF. In DNA, the CDR3 is TGTGCCACCAGCAGAGAGTCGGGGGGCTCCTACGAGCAGTACTTC.

V usage is TRBV7-6 and J usage is TRBJ2-4, with D tentatively TRBD1 (5 bases). Germline CDR1 reads SGHVS; CDR2 reads FNYEAQ. This CDR3 spans 15 amino acids. The V end lost 3 bases, the J end lost 2 bases, and 11 bases lay between the germline ends. The CDR3 sequence: CASSFRVVPKNIQYF. The CDR3 coding sequence is TGTGCCAGCAGCTTCAGGGTTGTCCCCAAAAACATTCAGTACTTC. The full variable domain, in which reference TRBV7-6 and TRBJ2-4 provide the parts outside the CDR3, is GAGVSQSPRYKVTKRGQDVALRCDPISGHVSLYWYRQALGQGPEFLTYFNYEAQQDKSGLPNDRFSAERPEGSISTLTIQRTEQRDSAMYRCASSFRVVPKNIQYFGAGTRLSVL.

CDR3 residues: CASGLWTANYGYTF. The CDR3 nucleotides are TGTGCCAGCGGACTCTGGACGGCCAACTATGGCTACACCTTC. The chain recombines TRBV28 with TRBJ1-2; D is uncertain. The CDR3 runs to 14 residues. The germline V gene encodes CDR1 MDHEN and CDR2 SYDVKM. Trimming removed 8 bases at V and 2 bases at J, with 15 bases between.

The chain combines TRBV23-1 with TRBJ2-1; possible D gene TRBD2, 5 bases. TRBV23-1 is an ORF, with its function uncertain. This CDR3 contains 17 residues. Trimming took off 0 bases at V and 0 bases at J, with 12 bases between the two ends. The CDR3 loop reads CASSQSRDSSSYNEQFF. The CDR3 nucleotides are TGCGCCAGCAGTCAATCCCGGGATTCAAGCTCCTACAATGAGCAGTTCTTC.

The rearrangement links TRBV5-1 to TRBJ1-1; D call uncertain. The CDR3 is made up of 15 amino acids. The germline V gene encodes CDR1 SGHRS and CDR2 YFSETQ. Trimming pared 0 bases from V and 7 bases from J, leaving 16 bases between. The CDR3 reads CASSLGVEQTLEAFF. The CDR3 nucleotides read TGCGCCAGCAGCTTGGGAGTTGAGCAGACCCTTGAAGCTTTCTTT.

Here the CDR3 reads CASSTITGGYTF. The CDR3 region has the DNA TGTGCCAGCAGCACGATAACAGGGGGCTACACCTTC. J is TRBJ1-2 and V is TRBV7-9; tentative D call: TRBD1 (6 bases). The CDR3 covers 12 residues. Germline V gene lookup returns CDR1 SEHNR and CDR2 FQNEAQ (reference sequence). Trimming pared 5 bases from V and 8 bases from J, leaving 12 bases between.

The CDR3 sequence: CASSLGLAGYYEQYF. CDR3 bases: TGTGCCAGCAGCCTAGGACTAGCGGGCTACTACGAGCAGTACTTC. The chain uses TRBV5-4 and TRBJ2-7; 11 bases align to TRBD2. This CDR3 contains 15 residues. J gave up 3 bases and V 4 bases, and 6 bases lay outside the gene matches. Germline CDR1 is SGHNT and CDR2 is YYREEE (reference sequence).

Comment on this clone: The sample carries other DNA sequences with the same CDR3. The rearrangement uses TRBV27 and TRBJ2-1, with TRBD2 as a possible D gene (6 bases). The CDR3 runs 12 residues. CDR1 is MNHEY, CDR2 SMNVEV, per germline (reference sequence). With 3 bases removed from V and 9 bases from J, the gap between germline ends came to 9 bases. The CDR3 DNA sequence: TGTGCCAGCAGTTTTCCCGGGGGTGAGCAGTTCTTC. Protein sequence: CASSFPGGEQFF.

The CDR3 region is CASSLILFRETNTGELFF. The CDR3 DNA reads as TGTGCCAGCAGCTTAATCCTATTCAGGGAGACGAACACCGGGGAGCTGTTTTTT. The chain couples TRBV11-2 to TRBJ2-2; D could derive from TRBD1 or TRBD2 (5 bases each). CDR3 length: 18 residues. Trimming removed 2 bases at V and 0 bases at J, with 16 bases between. In germline, CDR1 is SGHAT, CDR2 FQNNGV.

This chain joins TRBV5-1 and TRBJ1-1; possibly TRBD1 for D (5 bases). This CDR3 has 12 residues. Germline V gene lookup returns CDR1 SGHRS and CDR2 YFSETQ. The V and J ends lost 3 bases and 4 bases respectively, with 7 bases between them. The CDR3 reads CASSWGGTEAFF. CDR3 nucleotide sequence: TGCGCCAGCAGCTGGGGGGGCACTGAAGCTTTCTTT.

A single count supports this clone. This chain uses TRBV19 with TRBJ2-7, with unresolved D. Trimming removed 5 bases at V and 0 bases at J, with 11 bases between. CDR1 and CDR2 from the germline V gene are LNHDA and SQIVND (reference sequence). The CDR3 runs 14 residues. The CDR3 nucleotides read TGTGCCAGTAGTTACACAGTTATCTCCTACGAGCAGTACTTC. Its protein is CASSYTVISYEQYF.

This CDR3 reads CASAENRGDTGELFF. Written as DNA, the CDR3 is TGCGCCAGCGCGGAGAACCGGGGGGACACCGGGGAGCTGTTTTTT. The rearrangement links TRBV10-1 to TRBJ2-2; TRBD2 aligns across 7 bases. The V gene end was trimmed by 8 bases and the J gene end by 3 bases; junction bases not matched to a gene: 9. The germline V gene encodes CDR1 WNHNN and CDR2 SYGVQD (reference sequence). This CDR3 has 15 residues.

V gene TRBV14 combines with J gene TRBJ2-5; 8 positions agree with TRBD1. V gave up 4 bases and J gave up 5 bases; unmatched junction bases: 21. The CDR3 length is 19 residues. From germline, CDR1 is SGHDN and CDR2 FVKESK. CDR3 in DNA: TGTGCCAGCAGCCCAGTAACCGTATGGGACAGTTGGGACAGGGAGACCCAGTACTTC. Protein: CASSPVTVWDSWDRETQYF.

The chain joins TRBV28 to TRBJ2-7; D not certain. Germline CDR1 MDHEN, CDR2 SYDVKM. Trimming cost V 5 bases and J 2 bases, with 7 bases left between them. The CDR3 is made up of 12 amino acids. DNA of the CDR3: TGTGCCAGCAGTCCCTATCCCTACGAGCAGTACTTC. This gives the protein CASSPYPYEQYF.

The chain has TRBV2 and TRBJ2-7; 8 positions match TRBD2. This CDR3 comprises 14 residues. Germline V gene sequence: CDR1 SNHLY, CDR2 FYNNEI. J lost 0 bases, V lost 6 bases, and 4 bases had no gene match. The CDR3 reads CASRTSASSYEQYF. The CDR3, as DNA: TGTGCCAGCAGGACTAGCGCCAGCTCCTACGAGCAGTACTTC.

J is TRBJ2-1 and V is TRBV27, with D possibly being TRBD2 (6 bases). V lost 3 bases and J lost 11, with 32 bases in between. The CDR3 has 19 amino acids. The germline V gene encodes CDR1 MNHEY and CDR2 SMNVEV (reference sequence). The CDR3 DNA is TGTGCCAGCAGTTTTTTCTACCCCGGGAGAGGAGGGCTTGGGGGTAAGCAGTTCTTC. Amino acid sequence: CASSFFYPGRGGLGGKQFF.

This chain links TRBV7-3 with TRBJ2-1; 9 positions match TRBD2. V shed 3 bases and J 2 bases; nucleotides not matched to a gene: 11. The CDR3 is made up of 18 amino acids. Looked up from germline, CDR1 is SGHTA and CDR2 is FQGTGA. The CDR3: CASSFNLWGTSTYNEQFF. In DNA form, the CDR3 reads TGTGCCAGCAGCTTCAATCTCTGGGGGACTAGCACCTACAATGAGCAGTTCTTC.

The J gene is TRBJ1-5, the V gene TRBV2, with 10 bases lining up with TRBD1. From germline, CDR1 is SNHLY and CDR2 FYNNEI. The CDR3 contains 16 residues. J gave up 2 bases and V 3 bases, and 4 bases lay outside the gene matches. In nucleotides, the CDR3 is TGTGCCAGCAGTGATTCGACAGGGGGCGGCAATCAGCCCCAGCATTTT. This sequence encodes CASSDSTGGGNQPQHF.

This clone was recorded once. This CDR3 is CASSNDIPGSTDTQYF. Here the CDR3 DNA reads TGTGCCAGCAGTAACGATATTCCGGGCAGCACAGATACGCAGTATTTT. This chain connects TRBV6-9 to TRBJ2-3; D uncertain. The V gene lost 5 bases and the J gene lost 0 bases, with 15 bases spanning the gap. The CDR3 sequence is 16 residues long. Germline V gene data show CDR1 as MNHGY and CDR2 as SVAAGI.

The rearrangement uses TRBV6-5 and TRBJ1-1; D possibly corresponds to TRBD1 (5 bases). CDR1 MNHEY and CDR2 SVGAGI come from the germline V gene. The length of the CDR3 is 11 residues. The ends were cut back, 7 bases at V and 11 bases at J, with 14 bases in the middle. CDR3 sequence reads: CASTQGVRAFF. CDR3 nucleotide sequence: TGTGCCAGCACCCAAGGGGTAAGGGCTTTCTTT.

The rearrangement links TRBV5-6 to TRBJ2-1, with TRBD2 matching 7 bases. Germline V gene data show CDR1 as SGHDT and CDR2 as YYEEEE. The length of the CDR3 is 15 residues. V gave up 6 bases and J gave up 9 bases; unmatched junction bases: 15. Here the CDR3 reads CASTGMGGTPAEQFF. The CDR3 DNA follows: TGTGCCAGCACGGGGATGGGGGGGACCCCCGCTGAGCAGTTCTTC.

V gene TRBV18 combines with J gene TRBJ2-7, with D unresolved. Germline lookup yields CDR1 KGHSH and CDR2 LQKENI. There are 13 residues in the CDR3. Trimming removed 5 bases from V and 0 bases from J, with 8 bases in between. The CDR3 region is CASSWGHSYEQYF. In DNA form, the CDR3 reads TGTGCCAGCTCATGGGGTCACTCCTACGAGCAGTACTTC.

The chain links TRBV5-1 to TRBJ2-3, with D perhaps TRBD2 (5 bases). The CDR3 covers 14 residues. Per germline, CDR1 SGHRS and CDR2 YFSETQ. V shed 7 bases and J shed 3 bases, with 15 bases lying between them. The CDR3 DNA is TGCGCCAGCGGACTTCTCTCGGGGACAGATACGCAGTATTTT. Translation gives CASGLLSGTDTQYF.

The rearrangement joins TRBV2 to TRBJ2-3; 7 bases are a match to TRBD2. V dropped 8 bases and J dropped 2; count of bases not matched to a gene: 7. CDR1 and CDR2 from the germline V gene are SNHLY and FYNNEI. The CDR3 runs 14 residues. The CDR3 bases are TGTGCCAGCTCTCAAGCGGGGTACACAGATACGCAGTATTTT. Translated: CASSQAGYTDTQYF.

This clone came up once. The chain combines TRBV5-8 with TRBJ1-4; D perhaps matches TRBD1 (5 bases). The germline V gene encodes CDR1 SGHTS and CDR2 YDEGEE. Trimming stripped 2 bases from V and 6 bases from J, with 11 bases between. The CDR3 totals 14 residues. CDR3 sequence (DNA): TGTGCCAGCAGCTTCGGGGCCGTCGATGAAAAACTGTTTTTT. Residues: CASSFGAVDEKLFF.

V gene TRBV4-1 combines with J gene TRBJ2-7; 7 bases align to TRBD2. The trim removed 4 bases at V and 2 bases at J, leaving 8 bases unmatched. The CDR3 has 15 residues. Germline V gene sequence: CDR1 MGHRA, CDR2 YSYEKL. The CDR3 sequence: CASSREGPVPYEQYF. CDR3 nucleotides: TGCGCCAGCAGCCGGGAGGGACCGGTTCCCTACGAGCAGTACTTC.

The chain joins TRBV28 to TRBJ1-4; 8 bases fit TRBD1. Trimming at V came to 7 bases and at J to 11 bases, leaving 6 bases not matched to a gene. The CDR3 length is 12 residues. Germline V gene lookup returns CDR1 MDHEN and CDR2 SYDVKM. The CDR3 DNA sequence: TGTGCCAGCACAGGGGGCGACGTGAAACTGTTTTTT. This translates into CASTGGDVKLFF.

The V gene is TRBV28, the J gene TRBJ2-7; 7 bases map to TRBD2. The CDR3 has 14 amino acids. Germline CDR1 is MDHEN and CDR2 is SYDVKM. Trimming took 7 bases from V and 2 from J; bases not matched to a gene: 8. The CDR3 coding sequence is TGTGCCAGCACGGACGGGACTACAACCTACGAGCAGTACTTC. It is translated as CASTDGTTTYEQYF.